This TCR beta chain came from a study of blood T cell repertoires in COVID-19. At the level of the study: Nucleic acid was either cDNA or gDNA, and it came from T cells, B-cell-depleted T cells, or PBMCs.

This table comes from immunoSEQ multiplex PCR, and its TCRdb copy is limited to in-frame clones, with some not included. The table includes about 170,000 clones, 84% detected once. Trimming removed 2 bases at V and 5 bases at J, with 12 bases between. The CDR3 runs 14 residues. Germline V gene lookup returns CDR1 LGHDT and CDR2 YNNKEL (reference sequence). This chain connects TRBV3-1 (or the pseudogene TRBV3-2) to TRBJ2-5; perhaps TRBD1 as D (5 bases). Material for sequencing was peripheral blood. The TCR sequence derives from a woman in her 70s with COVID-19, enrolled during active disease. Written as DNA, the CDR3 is TGTGCCAGCAGCCAATACGGCAGGGTCGAGACCCAGTACTTC. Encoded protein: CASSQYGRVETQYF.